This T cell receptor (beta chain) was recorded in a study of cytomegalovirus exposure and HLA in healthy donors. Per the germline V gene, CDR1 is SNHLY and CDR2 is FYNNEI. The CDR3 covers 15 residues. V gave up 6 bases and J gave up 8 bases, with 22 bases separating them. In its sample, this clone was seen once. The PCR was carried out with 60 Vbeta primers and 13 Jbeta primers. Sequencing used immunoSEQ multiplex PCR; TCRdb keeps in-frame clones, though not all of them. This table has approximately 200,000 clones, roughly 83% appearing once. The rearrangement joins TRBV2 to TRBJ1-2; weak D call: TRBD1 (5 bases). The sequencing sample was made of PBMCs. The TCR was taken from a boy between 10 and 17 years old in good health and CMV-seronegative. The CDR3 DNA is TGTGCCAGCAGGGGGCGGAATCTAGACCTAGTGGGCTACACCTTC. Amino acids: CASRGRNLDLVGYTF.